The 18 T cell receptor beta chains listed next were all sequenced from one sample in a study of shared clonotypes between healthy human individuals. TCRdb's copy holds only in-frame clones and misses some; the assay was immunoSEQ multiplex PCR. Of under 1,900,000 clones listed, just under 99% are singletons. The sequenced sample consisted of naive CD4+ T cells sorted from blood. Subset noted: CD45RA+ positively selected. These receptors all come from a man aged 25-40 years in good health.

This clone was detected once. The rearrangement uses TRBV29-1 and TRBJ2-7; 9 bases are a match to TRBD2. The germline gives CDR1 SQVTM, CDR2 ANQGSEA. CDR3 length: 16 residues. With 7 bases clipped from V and 0 bases from J, the junction kept 13 bases outside the gene matches. CDR3 nucleotide sequence: TGCAGCGGTAGCGGGAGCGTCTTCGGGAGCTCCTACGAGCAGTACTTC. It specifies CSGSGSVFGSSYEQYF.

Comment on this clone: Other DNA sequences in the sample encode the same CDR3. The rearrangement links TRBV29-1 to TRBJ2-1; D may be TRBD2 (6 bases). The CDR3 is 14 residues long. CDR1 and CDR2 (germline): SQVTM, ANQGSEA. With 1 base removed from V and 1 base from J, the gap between germline ends came to 8 bases. CDR3 loop: CSVEGRVSYNEQFF. CDR3 sequence (DNA): TGCAGCGTTGAAGGGAGGGTGTCCTACAATGAGCAGTTCTTC.

The chain links TRBV28 to TRBJ1-5; D may be TRBD1 (6 bases). The CDR3 runs 13 residues. V dropped 4 bases and J dropped 9 bases, with 13 bases sitting between them. From germline, CDR1 is MDHEN and CDR2 SYDVKM. This CDR3 is CASSSEQGRPQHF. The CDR3 nucleotides read TGTGCCAGCAGTTCAGAACAGGGTAGGCCCCAGCATTTT.

The chain uses TRBV23-1 and TRBJ2-6, with D unresolved. TRBV23-1 is flagged as an ORF with uncertain function. Trimming removed 3 bases at V and 2 bases at J, with 17 bases between. There are 18 residues in the CDR3. CDR3 loop: CASSQTPVGAPGANVLTF. For the CDR3, the DNA is TGCGCCAGCAGTCAGACGCCGGTAGGAGCGCCTGGGGCCAACGTCCTGACTTTC.

CDR3 loop: CATSIGLTTGTDTQYF. CDR3 nucleotide sequence: TGTGCCACCAGCATCGGACTGACGACTGGCACAGATACGCAGTATTTT. V and J are TRBV15 and TRBJ2-3; D is possibly TRBD2 (5 bases). The length of the CDR3 is 16 residues. Germline lookup yields CDR1 LNHNV and CDR2 YYDKDF (reference sequence). V was trimmed by 4 bases and J by 1 base, leaving 15 bases between them.

CDR3 loop: CAWVGGNYGYTF. CDR3 sequence (DNA): TGTGCCTGGGTAGGGGGTAACTATGGCTACACCTTC. The chain is built from TRBV30 and TRBJ1-2; tentatively, D is TRBD1 (6 bases). V was trimmed by 5 bases and J by 1 base, leaving 8 bases between them. Germline CDR1 and CDR2: GTSNPN and SVGIG (reference sequence). The CDR3 loop spans 12 amino acids.

Comment on this clone: At the DNA level, this CDR3 is encoded by other sequences in the same sample as well. The chain is built from TRBV18 and TRBJ2-1, with 9 bases identical to TRBD2. This CDR3 has 17 residues. Losses at the gene ends were 4 bases for V and 0 bases for J; bases not matched to a gene: 7. Germline lookup yields CDR1 KGHSH and CDR2 LQKENI. CDR3 sequence reads: CASSLKTSGSSYNEQFF. The CDR3 coding sequence is TGTGCCAGCTCACTAAAGACTAGCGGATCCTCCTACAATGAGCAGTTCTTC.

This chain uses TRBV10-1 with TRBJ1-4, with D uncertain. Trimming took 4 bases from V and 0 from J, leaving 6 bases between them. The CDR3 has 14 amino acids. CDR1 is WNHNN and CDR2 is SYGVQD in the germline V gene (reference sequence). CDR3 region: CASSGSATNEKLFF. In nucleotides, the CDR3 is TGCGCCAGCAGTGGGAGTGCAACTAATGAAAAACTGTTTTTT.

The rearrangement uses TRBV4-1 and TRBJ2-5; D is possibly TRBD1 (6 bases). The CDR3 is 17 residues long. The germline CDR1 and CDR2 sequences are MGHRA and YSYEKL. The V gene lost 2 bases and the J gene lost 0 bases, with 16 bases spanning the gap. The CDR3 region is CASSQPRDRQYQETQYF. The CDR3, as DNA: TGCGCCAGCAGCCAACCACGCGACAGGCAATACCAAGAGACCCAGTACTTC.

The rearrangement links TRBV6-1 to TRBJ2-7; D is undetermined. The germline V gene has CDR1 MNHNS and CDR2 SASEGT. The CDR3 length is 15 residues. Trimming stripped 10 bases from V and 7 bases from J, with 26 bases between. CDR3 in amino acids: CAIIQNLQSAREQYF. The CDR3 nucleotides are TGTGCCATCATACAAAACTTACAGTCAGCGAGGGAGCAGTACTTC.

CDR3 sequence reads: CASSHGRDGRETYNEQFF. The CDR3, as DNA: TGTGCCAGCAGTCACGGCCGAGATGGGCGGGAGACCTACAATGAGCAGTTCTTC. This chain links TRBV14 with TRBJ2-1; 7 bases align to TRBD2. The germline gives CDR1 SGHDN, CDR2 FVKESK. The V and J ends lost 6 bases and 2 bases, in that order; junction bases with no gene match: 16. The CDR3 has 18 residues.

V gene TRBV28 combines with J gene TRBJ2-7; the match to TRBD2 covers 9 bases. Germline trimming cut 6 bases from V and 0 bases from J; bases unmatched to any gene: 3. The CDR3 runs to 14 residues. Germline V gene lookup returns CDR1 MDHEN and CDR2 SYDVKM. The CDR3 loop is CASSPSGVSYEQYF. The CDR3 DNA reads as TGTGCCAGCAGCCCTAGCGGGGTCTCCTACGAGCAGTACTTC.

This chain uses TRBV7-2 with TRBJ2-1, with D uncertain. The CDR3 has 13 amino acids. The germline V gene encodes CDR1 SGHTA and CDR2 FQGNSA. The V and J ends lost 1 base and 10 bases respectively, with 11 bases between them. CDR3 coding DNA: TGTGCCAGCAGCTTAGGAGTGCTCGGGGAGCAGTTCTTC. Protein sequence: CASSLGVLGEQFF.

This chain joins TRBV28 and TRBJ1-1; D is perhaps TRBD1 (5 bases). Deletions cut 5 bases from V and 4 bases from J, with 14 bases between. The length of the CDR3 is 14 residues. From germline, CDR1 is MDHEN and CDR2 SYDVKM. The CDR3 DNA is TGTGCCAGCAGTACACCCCGGGGGTCCACTGAAGCTTTCTTT. This gives the protein CASSTPRGSTEAFF.

V is TRBV13 and J is TRBJ2-7, with no clear D. Looked up from germline, CDR1 is PRHDT and CDR2 is FYEKMQ (reference sequence). CDR3 length equals 17 residues. The ends were cut back, 6 bases at V and 1 base at J, with 22 bases in the middle. CDR3 amino acids: CASSVRGLALDSYEQYF. The CDR3 nucleotides are TGTGCCAGCAGTGTCCGAGGTCTGGCTTTGGATTCCTACGAGCAGTACTTC.

V usage is TRBV19 and J usage is TRBJ2-6; no firm D call. V was trimmed by 7 bases and J by 0 bases, leaving 4 bases between them. The CDR3 covers 13 residues. From germline, CDR1 is LNHDA and CDR2 SQIVND (reference sequence). CDR3 sequence: CASTGSGANVLTF. DNA for the CDR3: TGTGCCAGTACGGGCTCTGGGGCCAACGTCCTGACTTTC.

The chain has TRBV6-1 and TRBJ1-1; D ambiguous. The CDR3 is 13 residues long. Germline V lookup: CDR1 MNHNS, CDR2 SASEGT. V was cut by 8 bases and J by 1 base, with 11 bases left in between. In DNA form, the CDR3 reads TGTGCCAGCCGCCGGTCAGGGAACACTGAAGCTTTCTTT. It codes for CASRRSGNTEAFF.

The chain employs TRBV30 and TRBJ2-1, with 7 bases identical to TRBD1. Looked up from germline, CDR1 is GTSNPN and CDR2 is SVGIG (reference sequence). The length of the CDR3 is 13 residues. Unmatched junction bases numbered 9, after V lost 2 bases and J lost 11 bases. In nucleotides, the CDR3 is TGTGCCTGGAGTCCAACTCTACAGGGGAAGCAGTTCTTC. Translation: CAWSPTLQGKQFF.